This T cell receptor (beta chain) was retrieved from a study of response to subunit inactivated influenza vaccine. At least ten counts were recorded for this clonotype. TCRdb re-called the RT-PCR reads through MiXCR, storing one row per CDR3 protein. The sample lists a few hundred thousand distinct CDR3 sequences, approximately 11% seen once, with about 11% in the top ten. There are 17 residues in the CDR3. With V trimmed by 0 bases and J by 2 bases, 5 bases remained unmatched. Germline V gives CDR1 LGHNA, CDR2 YNFKEQ. These data were likewise used in another study, on T cells expressing NK-cell markers. As that report states: UMI-tagged 5'RACE template switching yielded the TCR beta cDNA.

This receptor was taken from a man aged 50-60 years who received an inactivated influenza vaccine. Here the sequenced sample was PBMCs from blood, taken on the day of vaccination. V usage is TRBV4-2 and J usage is TRBJ2-3; 10 positions agree with TRBD1. The CDR3 region has the DNA TGTGCCAGCAGCCAAGAGGTCGGGACAGGGGCCACAGATACGCAGTATTTT. It yields the protein CASSQEVGTGATDTQYF.